The 2 T cell receptor beta chains presented below share a single source sample, sequenced in a study of T cell repertoires in cytomegalovirus infection. MiXCR, applied by TCRdb to the reads, yields one record per CDR3 protein. The sample records nearly 650,000 distinct CDR3 sequences, less than 25% being singletons. The source material was CD8+ T cells from PBMCs. These TCRs come from a human donor in good health (CMV status not recorded). Some clones in this sample may be carry-over from other donors' samples.

This clonotype came up a few times. The chain couples TRBV7-8 to TRBJ2-1, with TRBD2 matching 7 bases. CDR3 length: 14 amino acids. V trimming: 1 base; J trimming: 6 bases; junction bases outside the gene matches: 3. Germline CDR1 reads SGHVS; CDR2 reads FQNEAQ. For the CDR3, the DNA is TGTGCCAGCAGCTTAGGTCCTAGCGGCAATGAGCAGTTCTTC. It yields the protein CASSLGPSGNEQFF.

This clonotype came up a few times. The chain uses TRBV29-1 and TRBJ2-4, with D tentatively TRBD1 or TRBD2 (5 bases each). Between the trimmed V and J ends, which lost 4 bases and 3 bases, there was a span of 10 bases. Germline CDR1 reads SQVTM; CDR2 reads ANQGSEA. The CDR3 is 13 residues long. The CDR3 DNA sequence: TGCAGCGTTGTTGAGGGGAGCAAAAACATTCAGTACTTC. It specifies CSVVEGSKNIQYF.